These 21 T cell receptor beta chains were sequenced from one sample in a study of cytotoxic CD8 clonotypes in ibrutinib-treated CLL. Libraries were prepared by immunoSEQ multiplex PCR; TCRdb keeps only in-frame clonotypes and omits some of them. There are under 200,000 clones in the sample; less than 85% occur only once, and about 4.5% lies in the top ten. The source was PBMCs, collected after 24 months of ibrutinib treatment. The receptors were gathered from a human donor with chronic lymphocytic leukemia.

The genes are TRBV5-1 and TRBJ1-5; no reliable D call. The CDR3 is 14 residues long. The germline gives CDR1 SGHRS, CDR2 YFSETQ. The V and J ends lost 4 bases and 4 bases respectively, with 12 bases between them. CDR3 sequence (DNA): TGCGCCAGCAGCCCGGCTTCTTTTAATCAGCCCCAGCATTTT. Translated: CASSPASFNQPQHF.

The chain joins TRBV5-1 to TRBJ2-1, with 11 bases fitting TRBD2. CDR1 is SGHRS and CDR2 is YFSETQ in the germline V gene. The CDR3 sequence is 16 residues long. After removal of 0 bases from V and 6 bases from J, the junction contained 5 bases not matched to a gene. CDR3 sequence: CASSLGPGLAGNEQFF. CDR3 DNA sequence: TGCGCCAGCAGCTTGGGCCCCGGACTAGCGGGCAATGAGCAGTTCTTC. Full variable domain (outside the CDR3, taken from reference TRBV5-1 and TRBJ2-1): KAGVTQTPRYLIKTRGQQVTLSCSPISGHRSVSWYQQTPGQGLQFLFEYFSETQRNKGNFPGRFSGRQFSNSRSEMNVSTLELGDSALYLCASSLGPGLAGNEQFFGPGTRLTVL.

The chain employs TRBV5-1 and TRBJ2-5; TRBD2 matches at 12 bases. V lost 0 bases, J lost 2 bases, and 2 bases stayed unmatched. Germline values: CDR1 SGHRS, CDR2 YFSETQ. The CDR3 runs to 16 residues. The CDR3 bases are TGCGCCAGCAGCTTGGCCGGGACTAGCGGGCAAGAGACCCAGTACTTC. Translated, it gives CASSLAGTSGQETQYF.

The chain links TRBV28 to TRBJ1-5; no firm D call. Germline V lookup: CDR1 MDHEN, CDR2 SYDVKM. Trimming removed 7 bases at V and 4 bases at J, with 20 bases between. This CDR3 spans 16 amino acids. The CDR3 nucleotides are TGTGCCAGCACCCCACCCCGACGGGGAATAAATCAGCCCCAGCATTTT. This sequence encodes CASTPPRRGINQPQHF.

Notes on this clone: The junction does not match germline at one end; this may be a read error. The genes are TRBV5-8 and TRBJ1-2; D remains unclear. CDR3 length equals 12 residues. Germline CDR1 SGHTS, CDR2 YDEGEE. DNA of the CDR3: TGTGCCAGCAGTTTGGAAAACTATGGCTACACCTTC. Residues: CASSLENYGYTF. Supplemented by reference TRBV5-8 and TRBJ1-2, the full variable domain reads EAGVTQSPTHLIKTRGQQATLRCSPISGHTSVYWYQQALGLGLQFLLWYDEGEERNRGNFPPRFSGRQFPNYSSELNVNALELEDSALYLCASSLENYGYTFGSGTRLTVV.

The V and J genes are TRBV2 and TRBJ2-7; D uncertain. V was trimmed by 9 bases and J by 1 base, leaving 13 bases between them. Germline CDR1 is SNHLY and CDR2 is FYNNEI. This CDR3 has 13 amino acids. The CDR3 region has the DNA TGTGCCAGTGCAATCCTAGTTTCCTACGAGCAGTACTTC. Residues: CASAILVSYEQYF.

The chain combines TRBV6-1 with TRBJ1-2; TRBD1 aligns across 8 bases. Looked up from germline, CDR1 is MNHNS and CDR2 is SASEGT. The trim removed 2 bases at V and 5 bases at J, leaving 7 bases unmatched. This CDR3 has 15 amino acids. The CDR3 nucleotides are TGTGCCAGCAGTGAACAGGGGGCGGTAAAATATGGCTACACCTTC. Its protein is CASSEQGAVKYGYTF.

The V call is TRBV27, the J call TRBJ1-3; D unclear. CDR1 and CDR2 from the germline V gene are MNHEY and SMNVEV (reference sequence). The V end was cut by 2 bases, the J end by 0 bases, with 14 bases between. The CDR3 runs 17 residues. CDR3 DNA: TGTGCCAGCAGTTTAAATTCCAACGCGGTCTCTGGAAACACCATATATTTT. Encoded protein: CASSLNSNAVSGNTIYF.

The rearrangement joins TRBV25-1 to TRBJ1-1; D is perhaps TRBD1 (5 bases). V dropped 3 bases and J dropped 2 bases, with 13 bases sitting between them. This CDR3 is 15 amino acids long. Per the germline V gene, CDR1 is MGHDK and CDR2 is SYGVNS. CDR3 amino acids: CASSEGRAANTEAFF. CDR3 nucleotides: TGTGCCAGCAGTGAGGGCAGGGCGGCAAACACTGAAGCTTTCTTT.

The chain is built from TRBV29-1 and TRBJ2-5; weak D call: TRBD1 (5 bases). Trimming cost V 2 bases and J 1 base, with 11 bases left between them. The CDR3 has 14 amino acids. CDR1 SQVTM and CDR2 ANQGSEA come from the germline V gene. The CDR3 DNA sequence: TGCAGCGTTGAATTACTACAGGTCCAAGAGACCCAGTACTTC. Protein sequence: CSVELLQVQETQYF.

On this clone: Other nucleotide sequences in the sample specify the same CDR3. The J gene is TRBJ1-1, the V gene TRBV5-1; possible D gene TRBD1, 6 bases. The CDR3 has 13 amino acids. Looked up from germline, CDR1 is SGHRS and CDR2 is YFSETQ. The germline V and J ends were trimmed by 4 bases and 1 base, with 8 bases remaining between them. Here the CDR3 reads CASSRRGNTEAFF. The CDR3 DNA follows: TGCGCCAGCAGCCGCAGGGGGAACACTGAAGCTTTCTTT.

The chain combines TRBV7-2 with TRBJ2-3; the match to TRBD2 covers 7 bases. Per germline, CDR1 SGHTA and CDR2 FQGNSA. Germline trimming cut 2 bases from V and 3 bases from J; bases unmatched to any gene: 2. The CDR3 is made up of 14 amino acids. This chain's CDR3 is CASSLLADTDTQYF. CDR3 in DNA: TGTGCCAGCAGCTTACTAGCGGATACAGATACGCAGTATTTT.

Sample share makes this clone medium-sized. The rearrangement links TRBV7-9 to TRBJ2-1; D possibly matches TRBD1 or TRBD2 (5 bases each). This CDR3 has 14 amino acids. Germline assignment: CDR1 SEHNR and CDR2 FQNEAQ (reference sequence). Deletions cut 5 bases from V and 8 bases from J, with 16 bases between. The CDR3 loop is CASSEGLQGYEQFF. In DNA, the CDR3 is TGTGCCAGCAGCGAAGGACTTCAGGGCTATGAGCAGTTCTTC.

The J gene is TRBJ2-2, the V gene TRBV9, with D perhaps matching TRBD2 (5 bases). Trimming pared 4 bases from V and 6 bases from J, leaving 22 bases between. The CDR3 length is 17 residues. Germline CDR1 reads SGDLS; CDR2 reads YYNGEE. The CDR3 DNA reads as TGTGCCAGCAGCCCCCAGTTTGGGAGCCAGCCGTCCGGGGAGCTGTTTTTT. Its protein product is CASSPQFGSQPSGELFF.

The CDR3 loop is CASSFAPTSGGANEQFF. The CDR3 DNA follows: TGTGCCAGCAGCTTTGCCCCGACTAGCGGGGGGGCCAATGAGCAGTTCTTC. The gene calls are TRBV7-9 and TRBJ2-1; TRBD2 matches 14 bases. V was pared by 3 bases and J by 6 bases, with 7 bases of the junction left unmatched. This CDR3 has 17 residues. Germline V gene data show CDR1 as SEHNR and CDR2 as FQNEAQ (reference sequence).

The genes are TRBV7-2 and TRBJ2-3, with 8 bases that match TRBD2. The CDR3 spans 15 residues. Germline CDR1 is SGHTA and CDR2 is FQGNSA. V shed 8 bases, J shed 0 bases, and the junction held 7 bases outside the gene matches. The CDR3: CASSISGISTDTQYF. In DNA, the CDR3 is TGTGCCAGCTCCATTAGCGGGATTAGCACAGATACGCAGTATTTT. The variable domain in full, completed from reference TRBV7-2 and TRBJ2-3, reads GAGVSQSPSNKVTEKGKDVELRCDPISGHTALYWYRQSLGQGLEFLIYFQGNSAPDKSGLPSDRFSAERTGGSVSTLTIQRTQQEDSAVYLCASSISGISTDTQYFGPGTRLTVL.

The chain joins TRBV9 to TRBJ2-2; 8 bases map to TRBD1. The CDR3 contains 20 residues. V was clipped by 3 bases and J by 5 bases; unmatched bases: 21. Per germline, CDR1 SGDLS and CDR2 YYNGEE. The CDR3 region has the DNA TGTGCCAGCAGCGGGCCCGGGGTCATTTCAGGGGGCCTGCAAACCGGGGAGCTGTTTTTT. Translating gives CASSGPGVISGGLQTGELFF.

The CDR3: CAWMGTGLRAGELFF. The CDR3 region has the DNA TGTGCCTGGATGGGAACGGGACTCCGGGCCGGGGAGCTGTTTTTT. The chain joins TRBV30 to TRBJ2-2; TRBD2 is a possible D gene (6 bases). CDR1 GTSNPN and CDR2 SVGIG come from the germline V gene (reference sequence). Trimming took 4 bases from V and 6 from J, leaving 18 bases between them. The CDR3 loop spans 15 amino acids. Full variable domain (missing parts from reference TRBV30 and TRBJ2-2): SQTIHQWPATLVQPVGSPLSLECTVEGTSNPNLYWYRQAAGRGLQLLFYSVGIGQISSEVPQNLSASRPQDRQFILSSKKLLLSDSGFYLCAWMGTGLRAGELFFGEGSRLTVL.

The chain carries TRBV11-2 and TRBJ2-5, with TRBD2 matching over 10 bases. Trimming cost V 2 bases and J 5 bases; bases outside gene matches: 5. CDR3 length: 15 residues. The germline V gene encodes CDR1 SGHAT and CDR2 FQNNGV. CDR3 loop: CASSLSSGGLETQYF. CDR3 in DNA: TGTGCCAGCAGCTTAAGTAGCGGGGGGCTGGAGACCCAGTACTTC.

The rearrangement uses TRBV6-5 and TRBJ1-2; D not certain. The V gene lost 4 bases and the J gene lost 7 bases, with 13 bases spanning the gap. The CDR3 covers 13 residues. The germline V gene encodes CDR1 MNHEY and CDR2 SVGAGI. CDR3 nucleotides: TGTGCCAGCAGTTCCCTACAGTTCCCTGGCTACACCTTC. Residues: CASSSLQFPGYTF.

On this clone itself: One end of the junction varies from germline; a read error may be responsible. The chain links TRBV7-7 to TRBJ2-5; 8 bases are shared with TRBD2. CDR1 SSHAT and CDR2 FNYEAQ come from the germline V gene (reference sequence). The CDR3 totals 15 residues. CDR3 residues: CASSLAGQTQETQYF. The CDR3 DNA follows: TGTGCTAGCAGCTTAGCGGGACAAACACAAGAGACCCAGTACTTC. Full variable domain (outside the CDR3, taken from reference TRBV7-7 and TRBJ2-5): GAGVSQSPRYKVTKRGQDVTLRCDPISSHATLYWYQQALGQGPEFLTYFNYEAQPDKSGLPSDRFSAERPEGSISTLTIQRTEQRDSAMYRCASSLAGQTQETQYFGPGTRLLVL.